The 4 T cell receptor beta chains below were found in one sample sequenced in a study of T cell responses to AZD1222 COVID-19 vaccine. Sequenced by immunoSEQ multiplex PCR; TCRdb stores in-frame clones only, minus some. The sample carries 100,000 to 120,000 clones, 88% recorded once. Sequencing used peripheral blood, obtained on day 0 of AZD1222 vaccination. Receptors originate from an adult in good health.

The rearrangement joins TRBV11-2 to TRBJ1-6; D unresolved. CDR1 is SGHAT and CDR2 is FQNNGV in the germline V gene. Trimming took off 4 bases at V and 7 bases at J, with 8 bases between the two ends. The CDR3 contains 13 residues. The CDR3 coding sequence is TGTGCCAGCAGCTCCGACCTGAATTCACCCCTCCACTTT. The encoded protein is CASSSDLNSPLHF.

The chain couples TRBV7-9 to TRBJ1-5; TRBD1 matches at 7 bases. Germline-derived CDR1 and CDR2 are SEHNR and FQNEAQ (reference sequence). The CDR3 has 16 amino acids. V lost 5 bases to trimming and J lost 2 bases; unmatched junction nucleotides: 9. Here the CDR3 DNA reads TGTGCCAGCAGCGTAGGTACAGGGGTAGGCAATCAGCCCCAGCATTTT. It yields the protein CASSVGTGVGNQPQHF.

V is TRBV6-5 and J is TRBJ1-2, with D possibly being TRBD1 (5 bases). This CDR3 contains 14 residues. V was trimmed by 2 bases and J by 4 bases, leaving 11 bases between them. CDR1 and CDR2 (germline): MNHEY, SVGAGI. The CDR3 DNA sequence: TGTGCCAGCAGTTACACCGGGACCGGCTATGGCTACACCTTC. Residues: CASSYTGTGYGYTF.

V is TRBV9 and J is TRBJ1-3, with unresolved D. CDR1 and CDR2 (germline): SGDLS, YYNGEE. The ends were cut back, 5 bases at V and 4 bases at J, with 19 bases in the middle. The CDR3 extends over 16 amino acids. The CDR3 protein is CASRDTDGRTGNTIYF. The CDR3 nucleotides are TGTGCCAGCAGGGATACGGACGGAAGAACGGGAAACACCATATATTTT. Variable domain in full (rest from reference TRBV9 and TRBJ1-3): DSGVTQTPKHLITATGQRVTLRCSPRSGDLSVYWYQQSLDQGLQFLIQYYNGEERAKGNILERFSAQQFPDLHSELNLSSLELGDSALYFCASRDTDGRTGNTIYFGEGSWLTVV.